A single T cell receptor beta chain is shown here with its context. Its antigen is currently unknown. The data derive from a study of shared clonotypes between healthy human individuals. Study-level background: Those who served as donors were a couple of women and three men between the ages of 18 and 49. Researchers assigned three CD4 naive, three CD4 memory, two CD8 naive and one CD8 memory plate to each donor.

TCRdb's table, derived via immunoSEQ multiplex PCR, lists solely in-frame clones and lacks some. This table holds 600,000 to 800,000 clones, 72% found once. Regarding the study as a whole: Some naive CD4 clonotypes, around 5%, turned up in common across four donors.

The ends were cut back, 5 bases at V and 8 bases at J, with 23 bases in the middle. Germline V CDR1 and CDR2: MNHEY, SMNVEV (reference sequence). The CDR3 loop spans 16 amino acids. This chain connects TRBV27 to TRBJ2-3, with no clear D. The TCR comes from a woman aged 30 to 39 in good health. Sequenced input: memory CD4+ T cells sorted from blood. As for subset: CD45RA-negative fraction. The CDR3 loop reads CASSPHPTGPQTTQYF. The CDR3 coding sequence is TGTGCCAGCAGTCCTCACCCCACCGGGCCTCAAACTACGCAGTATTTT.